This record looks at one T cell receptor (beta chain) sequence and its context. This sample includes further DNA sequences coding for the same CDR3. This entry belongs to a study of blood T cell repertoires in COVID-19. Across the study: Samples of COVID-19 (acute and convalescent) were obtained from the United States, Italy and Spain. Nucleic acid was either cDNA or gDNA, and it came from T cells, B-cell-depleted T cells, or PBMCs.

Patients in Seattle were enrolled during active infection, then followed longitudinally. Authors' methods: Reference gene primer amplification in the assay estimated nucleated cell counts. The method was immunoSEQ multiplex PCR; TCRdb's version includes in-frame clones alone and lacks a portion of them. V and J calls and clone size come straight from that table; D and trimming were deduced from the DNA. This table has 95,000 to 150,000 clones, almost 90% appearing once. This clonotype originated in a woman in her sixties or seventies with COVID-19, enrolled during active disease. Material for sequencing was peripheral blood.

DNA for the CDR3: TGTGCCAGCAGCTTAGGGCTAGCGGGGGGCACAGATACGCAGTATTTT. Translation gives CASSLGLAGGTDTQYF. The V and J genes are TRBV7-2 and TRBJ2-3; TRBD2 matches 10 bases. CDR1 and CDR2 from the germline V gene are SGHTA and FQGNSA. The CDR3 sequence is 16 residues long. Germline trimming cut 1 base from V and 1 base from J; bases unmatched to any gene: 2.